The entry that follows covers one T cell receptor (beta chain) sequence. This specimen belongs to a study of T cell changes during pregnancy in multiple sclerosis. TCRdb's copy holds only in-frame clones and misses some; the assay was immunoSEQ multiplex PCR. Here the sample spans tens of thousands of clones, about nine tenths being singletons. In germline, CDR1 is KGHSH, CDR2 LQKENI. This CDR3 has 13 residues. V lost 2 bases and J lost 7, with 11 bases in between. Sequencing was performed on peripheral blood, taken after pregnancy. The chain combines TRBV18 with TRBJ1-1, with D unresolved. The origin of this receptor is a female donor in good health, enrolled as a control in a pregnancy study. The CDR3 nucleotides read TGTGCCAGCTCACCATTTGAGGGTATTGAAGCTTTCTTT. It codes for CASSPFEGIEAFF.